This T cell receptor beta chain comes out of a study of shared clonotypes between healthy human individuals. Notes on the study in general: Rarefaction showed that sequencing of sorted subsets was incomplete (despite large depth).

Splitting of CD4+ cells produced CD45RA+ naive and CD45RA-negative memory subsets. The authors distributed each subset's genomic DNA evenly over several immunoSEQ plates. The assay was immunoSEQ multiplex PCR, and TCRdb's table has in-frame clones only and misses some. The table includes more than 850,000 clones, approximately 78% detected once. Turning to this clone: Its antigen remains unknown.

J lost 3 bases, V lost 5 bases, and 7 bases had no gene match. Looked up from germline, CDR1 is MNHEY and CDR2 is SMNVEV (reference sequence). This CDR3 has 17 amino acids. The rearrangement links TRBV27 to TRBJ2-2; 12 bases agree with TRBD2. The sample comprised memory CD4+ T cells from PBMCs. Subset specified: CD45RA-negative fraction. The receptor was derived from a man younger than 30 in good health. Some clones in this sample may be carry-over from other donors' samples. CDR3 DNA: TGTGCCAGCAGTATCCCCGGGACTAGCGGGTACACCGGGGAGCTGTTTTTT. Translating it yields CASSIPGTSGYTGELFF.